This TCR beta chain emerged from a study of cytomegalovirus exposure and HLA in healthy donors. Study background: Out of 398 genotyped donors, about 76% belonged to the Caucasian-associated ancestry cluster. Whole-study findings and limits: A later analysis by the authors found several of the most significant clusters apparently linked to common viral pathogens.

On this clone: Its specificity is unknown.

This CDR3 region has 14 residues. Germline V gives CDR1 GTSNPN, CDR2 SVGIG (reference sequence). Trimming cost V 2 bases and J 1 base, with 12 bases left between them. The PCR made use of 60 Vbeta and 13 Jbeta primers. As processed by the authors: There were tens of millions of unique TCR beta chains by a later count, and some 10 million of them were shared. Sequencing used immunoSEQ multiplex PCR; TCRdb keeps in-frame clones, though not all of them. Clonal size and the V and J genes are those of that table, whereas D and trimming came from the DNA. The sample lists more than 200,000 clones, roughly 84% occurring once.

This sequence originates from a girl under 18 in good health and CMV-seronegative. V and J are TRBV30 and TRBJ2-7; D possibly corresponds to TRBD1 (5 bases). Sample: PBMCs. CDR3 sequence: CAWSSFQGSYEQYF. The CDR3 DNA sequence: TGTGCCTGGAGTTCGTTCCAGGGTTCCTACGAGCAGTACTTC.